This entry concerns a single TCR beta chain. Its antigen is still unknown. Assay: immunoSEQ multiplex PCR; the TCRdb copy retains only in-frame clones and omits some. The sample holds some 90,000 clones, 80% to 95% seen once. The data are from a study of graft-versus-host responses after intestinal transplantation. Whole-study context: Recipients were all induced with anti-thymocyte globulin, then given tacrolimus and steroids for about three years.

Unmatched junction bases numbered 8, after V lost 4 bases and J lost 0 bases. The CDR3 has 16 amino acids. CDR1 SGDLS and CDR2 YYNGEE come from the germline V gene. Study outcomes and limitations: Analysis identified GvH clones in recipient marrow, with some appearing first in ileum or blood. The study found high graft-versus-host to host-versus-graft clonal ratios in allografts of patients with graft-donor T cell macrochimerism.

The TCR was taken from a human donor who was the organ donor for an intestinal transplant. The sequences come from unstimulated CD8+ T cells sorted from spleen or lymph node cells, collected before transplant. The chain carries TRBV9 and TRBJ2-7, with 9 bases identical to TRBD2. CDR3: CASSPLAGVFSYEQYF. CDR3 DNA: TGTGCCAGCAGCCCCTTAGCGGGGGTTTTCTCCTACGAGCAGTACTTC.